Each of the 20 T cell receptor beta chains below was sequenced from the same sample in a study of blood T cells in healthy people across ages. The authors ran a second PCR of about 6 to 11 cycles using a sample-barcoded 5' primer and a J-beta primer mix. One entry per CDR3 protein results from TCRdb running MiXCR on the 5' RACE reads. This sample has 600,000 or so distinct CDR3 sequences, with less than 60% found just once. Sequenced material: blood. These TCRs come from an elderly man in good health.

The chain uses TRBV7-8 and TRBJ1-2; 7 nucleotides line up with TRBD1. The CDR3 is 15 residues long. The germline V gene has CDR1 SGHVS and CDR2 FQNEAQ. Unmatched junction bases numbered 9, after V lost 1 base and J lost 7 bases. The CDR3 nucleotides are TGTGCCAGCAGCTTAGAGGGACAGCCTTGGCGTGGCTACACCTTC. This gives the protein CASSLEGQPWRGYTF.

This clonotype was seen a handful of times. The chain is built from TRBV6-1 and TRBJ1-2, with 9 bases that match TRBD1. CDR1 is MNHNS, CDR2 SASEGT, per germline. The V segment lost 3 bases and the J segment 6 bases; nucleotides outside the gene matches: 5. The CDR3 covers 14 residues. For the CDR3, the DNA is TGTGCCAGCAGTGAGGACAGGGGATGGGATGGCTACACCTTC. Residues: CASSEDRGWDGYTF.

This clonotype turned up a few times. V usage is TRBV20-1 and J usage is TRBJ2-3; D is perhaps TRBD1 (7 bases). Trimming left V 6 bases short and J 0 bases short, with 19 bases between. Looked up from germline, CDR1 is DFQATT and CDR2 is SNEGSKA (reference sequence). CDR3 size: 16 residues. CDR3 sequence (DNA): TGCAGTGCCACCAGGGGGGACAGTGGTAGCACAGATACGCAGTATTTT. It encodes CSATRGDSGSTDTQYF.

The V gene is TRBV5-6, the J gene TRBJ2-3, with 12 bases aligning to TRBD2. This CDR3 comprises 14 residues. Germline CDR1 SGHDT, CDR2 YYEEEE. After removal of 1 base from V and 8 bases from J, the junction contained 2 bases not matched to a gene. CDR3 DNA: TGTGCCAGCAGCTTGCCTAGCGGGAGGGGTACGCAGTATTTT. Residues: CASSLPSGRGTQYF. Using reference TRBV5-6 and TRBJ2-3 for the parts outside the CDR3, the full variable domain is DAGVTQSPTHLIKTRGQQVTLRCSPKSGHDTVSWYQQALGQGPQFIFQYYEEEERQRGNFPDRFSGHQFPNYSSELNVNALLLGDSALYLCASSLPSGRGTQYFGPGTRLTVL.

The rearrangement uses TRBV20-1 and TRBJ2-3, with D possibly being TRBD1 (5 bases). Germline lookup yields CDR1 DFQATT and CDR2 SNEGSKA (reference sequence). This CDR3 has 14 residues. Trimming removed 6 bases from V and 4 bases from J, with 17 bases in between. The CDR3 loop is CSAKTANTADTQYF. The CDR3 DNA reads TGCAGTGCCAAGACAGCGAACACGGCAGATACGCAGTATTTT.

The chain carries TRBV6-2 or TRBV6-3 and TRBJ2-3, with 8 positions matching TRBD1. Trimming at V came to 7 bases and at J to 2 bases, leaving 2 bases not matched to a gene. Germline V gives CDR1 MNHEY, CDR2 SVGEGT. The length of the CDR3 is 13 residues. This CDR3 reads CASTQGATDTQYF. The CDR3 nucleotides read TGTGCCAGCACCCAGGGGGCCACAGATACGCAGTATTTT.

The rearrangement joins TRBV5-1 to TRBJ2-1, with no clear D. This CDR3 comprises 13 residues. The V end was cut by 3 bases, the J end by 7 bases, with 11 bases between. Germline lookup yields CDR1 SGHRS and CDR2 YFSETQ. The DNA of the CDR3 is TGCGCCAGCAGCTCGTCTGGCAGGAATGAGCAGTTCTTC. Amino acids: CASSSSGRNEQFF.

This clonotype has more than one count but fewer than ten. The J gene is TRBJ1-1, the V gene TRBV3-1; D remains unclear. CDR1 is LGHDT and CDR2 is YNNKEL in the germline V gene (reference sequence). This CDR3 spans 16 amino acids. V was shortened by 0 bases and J by 0 bases, with 11 bases between the two germline ends. The CDR3 DNA is TGTGCCAGCAGCCAAGAATGGGCACCCATGAACACTGAAGCTTTCTTT. Protein sequence: CASSQEWAPMNTEAFF.

This clonotype was detected once. This chain joins TRBV7-2 and TRBJ1-2; D is unclear. The germline gives CDR1 SGHTA, CDR2 FQGNSA. This CDR3 is 14 amino acids long. Trimming stripped 3 bases from V and 2 bases from J, with 10 bases between. The CDR3 DNA reads as TGTGCCAGCAGCTTCCGGGCTGACAACTATGGCTACACCTTC. Translated: CASSFRADNYGYTF.

This clonotype has a handful of counts. J is TRBJ1-2 and V is TRBV10-3; possibly TRBD1 for D (5 bases). CDR3 length: 17 amino acids. Germline CDR1 and CDR2: ENHRY and SYGVKD. The V end was cut by 2 bases, the J end by 6 bases, with 22 bases between. In DNA, the CDR3 is TGTGCCATCAGTGAGACGGGACGACAAGCCCAACTTGATGGCTACACCTTC. It specifies CAISETGRQAQLDGYTF.

The table lists this clonotype with a few counts. This sequence joins TRBV7-9 and TRBJ2-7, with 9 bases fitting TRBD2. CDR1 is SEHNR and CDR2 is FQNEAQ in the germline V gene (reference sequence). The CDR3 has 16 residues. Losses at the gene ends were 1 base for V and 0 bases for J; bases not matched to a gene: 4. The CDR3 reads CASSLGLAAGSYEQYF. DNA of the CDR3: TGTGCCAGCAGCTTAGGACTAGCGGCAGGCTCCTACGAGCAGTACTTC.

This sequence joins TRBV4-3 and TRBJ2-4, with no clear D. There are 17 residues in the CDR3. V shed 2 bases and J shed 5 bases, with 19 bases lying between them. The V gene's germline CDR1 is LGHNA and CDR2 YSLEER. Written as DNA, the CDR3 is TGCGCCAGCAGCCAATACCCGGACGGTGCGGACCAAAACATTCAGTACTTC. The encoded protein is CASSQYPDGADQNIQYF.

Remarks on this clonotype: The junction shows a germline mismatch at one end, possibly a read error. The rearrangement links TRBV5-1 to TRBJ2-7; D is undetermined. The V gene's germline CDR1 is SGHRS and CDR2 YFSETQ. The CDR3 runs 15 residues. The CDR3 nucleotides read TGCGCCGGCAGCTTGGCCCCCAGCCAATCCTACGAGCAGTACTTC. Translated, it gives CAGSLAPSQSYEQYF.

The chain combines TRBV2 with TRBJ1-5; D gene unclear. The CDR3 has 12 residues. The germline V gene encodes CDR1 SNHLY and CDR2 FYNNEI. The germline V and J ends were trimmed by 6 bases and 3 bases, with 6 bases remaining between them. The CDR3 protein is CASRPDNQPQHF. In DNA form, the CDR3 reads TGTGCCAGCAGGCCCGACAATCAGCCCCAGCATTTT.

The genes are TRBV3-1 and TRBJ2-1; D uncertain. Germline V gene lookup returns CDR1 LGHDT and CDR2 YNNKEL (reference sequence). The length of the CDR3 is 15 residues. V gave up 2 bases and J gave up 4 bases, with 12 bases separating them. The CDR3 coding sequence is TGTGCCAGCAGCCAACTAACCGGTCCTTACAATGAGCAGTTCTTC. Translation: CASSQLTGPYNEQFF.

The V and J genes are TRBV7-2 and TRBJ2-7, with unresolved D. CDR1 and CDR2 (germline): SGHTA, FQGNSA. The CDR3 is made up of 15 amino acids. With 7 bases removed from V and 0 bases from J, the gap between germline ends came to 16 bases. CDR3 nucleotide sequence: TGTGCCAGCAACCTCCCAAGGGCAGGCTCCTACGAGCAGTACTTC. Translated: CASNLPRAGSYEQYF.

The rearrangement links TRBV28 to TRBJ2-3; D gene ambiguous. V dropped 5 bases and J dropped 8 bases, with 14 bases sitting between them. From germline, CDR1 is MDHEN and CDR2 SYDVKM. The CDR3 is 13 residues long. The CDR3: CASSPPPPGTQYF. The CDR3 DNA reads TGTGCCAGCAGTCCCCCCCCGCCCGGTACGCAGTATTTT.

The chain recombines TRBV20-1 with TRBJ2-1, with D uncertain. This CDR3 contains 14 residues. V was shortened by 1 base and J by 3 bases, with 10 bases between the two germline ends. The germline gives CDR1 DFQATT, CDR2 SNEGSKA (reference sequence). This CDR3 is CSARVAGDYNEQFF. CDR3 DNA sequence: TGCAGTGCTAGAGTAGCTGGGGACTACAATGAGCAGTTCTTC.

This clonotype was observed many times. The V and J genes are TRBV7-9 and TRBJ2-7; a possible D gene is TRBD1 (6 bases). V was pared by 5 bases and J by 5 bases, with 16 bases between. Germline lookup yields CDR1 SEHNR and CDR2 FQNEAQ (reference sequence). The CDR3 runs to 14 residues. CDR3 loop: CASSPRGGQNEQYF. DNA for the CDR3: TGTGCCAGCAGCCCCCGAGGGGGTCAGAACGAGCAGTACTTC.

This clonotype was recorded a few times. V usage is TRBV7-9 and J usage is TRBJ1-6, with D possibly being TRBD1 (6 bases). V was pared by 5 bases and J by 5 bases, with 10 bases between. This CDR3 has 14 amino acids. CDR1 and CDR2 (germline): SEHNR, FQNEAQ (reference sequence). CDR3 amino acids: CASSPGTNNSPLHF. The CDR3 DNA reads TGTGCCAGCAGCCCCGGGACAAATAATTCACCCCTCCACTTT. Full variable domain (rest looked up from reference TRBV7-9 and TRBJ1-6): DTGVSQNPRHKITKRGQNVTFRCDPISEHNRLYWYRQTLGQGPEFLTYFQNEAQLEKSRLLSDRFSAERPKGSFSTLEIQRTEQGDSAMYLCASSPGTNNSPLHFGNGTRLTVT.